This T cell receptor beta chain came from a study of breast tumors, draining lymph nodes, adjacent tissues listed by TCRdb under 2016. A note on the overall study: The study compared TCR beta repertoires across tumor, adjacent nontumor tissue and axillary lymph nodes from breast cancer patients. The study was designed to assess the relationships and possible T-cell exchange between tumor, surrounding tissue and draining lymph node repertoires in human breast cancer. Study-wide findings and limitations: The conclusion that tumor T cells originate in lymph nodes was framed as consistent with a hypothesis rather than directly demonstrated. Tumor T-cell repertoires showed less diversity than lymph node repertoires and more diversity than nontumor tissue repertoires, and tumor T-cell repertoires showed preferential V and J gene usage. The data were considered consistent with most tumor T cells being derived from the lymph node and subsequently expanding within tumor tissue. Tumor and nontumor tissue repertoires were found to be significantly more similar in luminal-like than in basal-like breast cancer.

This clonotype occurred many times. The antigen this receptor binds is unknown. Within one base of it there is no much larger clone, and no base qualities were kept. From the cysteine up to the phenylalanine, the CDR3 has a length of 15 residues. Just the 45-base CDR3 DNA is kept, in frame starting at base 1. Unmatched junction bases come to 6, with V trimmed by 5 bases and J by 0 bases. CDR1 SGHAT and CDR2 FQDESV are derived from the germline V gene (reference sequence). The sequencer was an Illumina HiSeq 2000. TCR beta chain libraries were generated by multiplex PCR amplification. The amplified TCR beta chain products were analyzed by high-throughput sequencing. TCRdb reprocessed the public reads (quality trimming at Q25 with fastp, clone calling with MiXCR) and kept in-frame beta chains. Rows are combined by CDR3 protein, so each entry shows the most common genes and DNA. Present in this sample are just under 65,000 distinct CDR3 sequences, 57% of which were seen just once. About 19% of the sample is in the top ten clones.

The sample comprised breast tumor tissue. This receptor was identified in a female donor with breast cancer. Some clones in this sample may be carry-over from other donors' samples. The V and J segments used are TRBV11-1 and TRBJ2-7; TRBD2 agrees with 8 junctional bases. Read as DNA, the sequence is TGTGCCAGCAGCCGTAGCGGGACCACCTCCTACGAGCAGTACTTC. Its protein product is CASSRSGTTSYEQYF.